This paragraph covers one T cell receptor beta chain sequence. As yet, its antigen is unknown. Libraries were prepared by immunoSEQ multiplex PCR; TCRdb keeps only in-frame clonotypes and omits some of them. The sample holds about 440,000 clones; around 90% are singletons and the top ten take roughly 4.3%. Treatment of the sample: approximately 18 received Ad26.COV2.S at low or high dose, single or two shots; several received placebo; per-sample allocation not given. Repertoires come from day 63 after the first vaccine or placebo injection. V was clipped by 6 bases and J by 6 bases, with 14 bases between them. Germline CDR1 is LNHDA and CDR2 is SQIVND (reference sequence). The CDR3 is 14 residues long. The data derive from a study of Ad26.COV2.S vaccination and SARS-CoV-2 variants. Whole-study results and caveats: Vaccine recipients had higher spike-specific TCR breadth than placebo recipients. Whether participants received vaccine or placebo, their non-spike TCR breadth was similar.

Sequenced material: peripheral blood, taken in a trial of Ad26.COV2.S vaccine versus placebo. This sequence was found in a person between 18 and 59 years old who received the Ad26.COV2.S COVID-19 vaccine or a placebo. This sequence joins TRBV19 and TRBJ2-2, with D possibly TRBD1 on 5 matching bases. The CDR3 here is CASRTQGFPGELFF. The DNA for the CDR3 is TGTGCCAGTAGGACGCAGGGTTTTCCCGGGGAGCTGTTTTTT. The variable domain in full, with the rest retrieved from reference TRBV19 and TRBJ2-2, is DGGITQSPKYLFRKEGQNVTLSCEQNLNHDAMYWYRQDPGQGLRLIYYSQIVNDFQKGDIAEGYSVSREKKESFPLTVTSAQKNPTAFYLCASRTQGFPGELFFGEGSRLTVL.